A selection of T cell receptor beta chains follows, all from one sample in a study of blood T cell repertoires in COVID-19. The method was immunoSEQ multiplex PCR; TCRdb's version includes in-frame clones alone and lacks a portion of them. The sample has about 77,000 clones, around 77% seen once. Source material: peripheral blood. These receptors were taken from a man in his sixties or seventies with active or convalescent COVID-19. Both conserved end residues are part of each CDR3. The D gene is left open where the match is weak. A clone size is listed for some rows: how often the clone was seen (once, few, many), or a class if it is expanded.

CDR3: CASSYRENNEKLFF; DNA: TGCGCCAGCAGCTACAGGGAGAATAATGAAAAACTGTTTTTT; J: TRBJ1-4; V: TRBV4-1; D: -; size: -
CDR3: CASRTGSSYGYTF; DNA: TGTGCCAGTAGAACAGGGTCGTCCTATGGCTACACCTTC; J: TRBJ1-2; V: TRBV19; D: -; size: -
CDR3: CASRGTSGGYRNTQYF; DNA: TGCGCCAGCCGAGGGACTAGCGGGGGCTACCGGAATACGCAGTATTTT; J: TRBJ2-3; V: TRBV5-1; D: TRBD2; size: once
CDR3: CASSPRGRDTEAFF; DNA: TGTGCCAGCTCTCCCAGGGGGCGTGACACTGAAGCTTTCTTT; J: TRBJ1-1; V: TRBV18; D: TRBD1; size: -
CDR3: CASSRSQTGELFF; DNA: TGCGCCAGCAGCAGAAGTCAGACCGGGGAGCTGTTTTTT; J: TRBJ2-2; V: TRBV10-1; D: -; size: -
CDR3: CASSTDPDRGSYEQYF; DNA: TGCGCCAGCAGCACAGACCCAGACAGGGGTTCCTACGAGCAGTACTTC; J: TRBJ2-7; V: TRBV5-1; D: TRBD1; size: -
CDR3: CASSSGQNTEAFF; DNA: TGTGCCAGCAGCTCGGGACAGAACACTGAAGCTTTCTTT; J: TRBJ1-1; V: TRBV7-3; D: -; size: -
CDR3: CASRALQGYGYTF; DNA: TGTGCCAGCAGGGCCCTGCAGGGTTATGGCTACACCTTC; J: TRBJ1-2; V: TRBV2; D: -; size: once
CDR3: CASSPGTAGDEQYF; DNA: TGTGCCAGCAGCCCGGGGACAGCCGGGGACGAGCAGTACTTC; J: TRBJ2-7; V: TRBV9; D: TRBD1; size: -
CDR3: CASSSWASGRTDTQYF; DNA: TGTGCCAGCAGCTCCTGGGCTAGCGGGCGCACAGATACGCAGTATTTT; J: TRBJ2-3; V: TRBV7-9; D: TRBD2; size: few
CDR3: CASSQDPSGGAEEQFF; DNA: TGTGCCAGCAGCCAAGATCCCAGCGGGGGGGCCGAAGAGCAGTTCTTC; J: TRBJ2-1; V: TRBV4-2; D: TRBD2; size: once
CDR3: CSVESQDVSRGYTF; DNA: TGCAGCGTTGAGTCACAGGATGTCTCTAGGGGCTACACCTTC; J: TRBJ1-2; V: TRBV29-1; D: -; size: -
CDR3: CASGAPGNSPLHF; DNA: TGTGCCAGTGGCGCCCCAGGGAATTCACCCCTCCACTTT; J: TRBJ1-6; V: TRBV19; D: -; size: few
CDR3: CASRQGARDGYTF; DNA: TGTGCCAGCCGGCAGGGGGCAAGAGATGGCTACACCTTC; J: TRBJ1-2; V: TRBV28; D: TRBD1; size: -
CDR3: CASSLASRLQETQYF; DNA: TGTGCCAGCAGCTTGGCTAGTAGACTACAAGAGACCCAGTACTTC; J: TRBJ2-5; V: TRBV5-4; D: -; size: -
CDR3: CASRGGAVGNTEAFF; DNA: TGTGCCAGCAGGGGAGGGGCGGTGGGAAACACTGAAGCTTTCTTT; J: TRBJ1-1; V: TRBV6-5; D: -; size: -